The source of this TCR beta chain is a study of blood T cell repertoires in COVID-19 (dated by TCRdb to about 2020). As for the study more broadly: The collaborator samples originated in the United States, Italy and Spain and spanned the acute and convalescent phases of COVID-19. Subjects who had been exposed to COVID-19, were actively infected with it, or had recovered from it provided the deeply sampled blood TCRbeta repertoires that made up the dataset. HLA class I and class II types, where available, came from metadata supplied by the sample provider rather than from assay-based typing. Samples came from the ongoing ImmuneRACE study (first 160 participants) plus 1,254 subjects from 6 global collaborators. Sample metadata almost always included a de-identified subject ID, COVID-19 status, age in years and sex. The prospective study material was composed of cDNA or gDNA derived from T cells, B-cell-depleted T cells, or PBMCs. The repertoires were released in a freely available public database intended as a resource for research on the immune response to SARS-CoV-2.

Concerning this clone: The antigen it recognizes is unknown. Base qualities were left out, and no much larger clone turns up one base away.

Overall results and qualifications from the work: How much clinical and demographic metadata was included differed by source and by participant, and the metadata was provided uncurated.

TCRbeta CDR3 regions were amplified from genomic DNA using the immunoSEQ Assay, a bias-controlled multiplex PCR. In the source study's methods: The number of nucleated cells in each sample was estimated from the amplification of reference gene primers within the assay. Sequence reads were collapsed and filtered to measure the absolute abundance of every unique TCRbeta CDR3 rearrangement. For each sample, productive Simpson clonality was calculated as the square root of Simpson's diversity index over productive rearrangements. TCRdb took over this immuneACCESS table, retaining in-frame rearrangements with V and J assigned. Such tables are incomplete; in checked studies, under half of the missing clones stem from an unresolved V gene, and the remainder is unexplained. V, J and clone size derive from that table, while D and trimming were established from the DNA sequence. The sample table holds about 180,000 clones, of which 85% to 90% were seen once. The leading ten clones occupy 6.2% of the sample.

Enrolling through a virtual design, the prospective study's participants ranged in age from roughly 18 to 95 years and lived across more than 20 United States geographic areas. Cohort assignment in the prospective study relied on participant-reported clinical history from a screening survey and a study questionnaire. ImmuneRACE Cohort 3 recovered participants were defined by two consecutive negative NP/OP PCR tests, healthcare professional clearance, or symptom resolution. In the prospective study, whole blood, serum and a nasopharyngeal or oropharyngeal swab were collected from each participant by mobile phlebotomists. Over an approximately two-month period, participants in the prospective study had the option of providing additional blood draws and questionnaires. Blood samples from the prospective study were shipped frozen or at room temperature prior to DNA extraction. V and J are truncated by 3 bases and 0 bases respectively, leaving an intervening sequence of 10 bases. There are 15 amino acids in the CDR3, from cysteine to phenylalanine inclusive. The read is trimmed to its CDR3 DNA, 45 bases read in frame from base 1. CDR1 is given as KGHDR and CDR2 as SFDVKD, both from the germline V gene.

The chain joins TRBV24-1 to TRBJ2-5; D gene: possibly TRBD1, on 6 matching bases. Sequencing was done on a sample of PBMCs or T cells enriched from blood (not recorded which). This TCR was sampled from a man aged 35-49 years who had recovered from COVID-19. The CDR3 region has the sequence CATSDPGANQETQYF. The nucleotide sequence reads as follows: TGTGCCACCAGTGATCCAGGGGCAAACCAAGAGACCCAGTACTTC.